The 2 T cell receptor beta chains given below trace back to one sample, sequenced in a study of blood T cell repertoires in COVID-19. Using immunoSEQ multiplex PCR, the repertoire was profiled, and TCRdb retains in-frame clones only, with some absent. The table lists approximately 98,000 clones, about 80% of them singletons. Source material: peripheral blood. Receptors originate from a man aged 55 to 69 with acute or convalescent COVID-19.

The CDR3 region is CASKLAGGLDTQYF. The CDR3 region has the DNA TGTGCCAGCAAACTAGCGGGAGGATTAGATACGCAGTATTTT. The chain recombines TRBV5-4 with TRBJ2-3; 12 bases are shared with TRBD2. V shed 6 bases and J 5 bases; nucleotides not matched to a gene: 4. The CDR3 extends over 14 amino acids. Germline V gives CDR1 SGHNT, CDR2 YYREEE (reference sequence).

The chain carries TRBV4-3 and TRBJ2-3; 10 bases line up with TRBD2. The CDR3 contains 16 residues. In germline, CDR1 is LGHNA, CDR2 YSLEER. J gave up 5 bases and V 8 bases, and 13 bases lay outside the gene matches. The CDR3: CASATRASGRGDTQYF. CDR3 bases: TGCGCCAGCGCTACTAGAGCTAGCGGGAGAGGAGATACGCAGTATTTT.